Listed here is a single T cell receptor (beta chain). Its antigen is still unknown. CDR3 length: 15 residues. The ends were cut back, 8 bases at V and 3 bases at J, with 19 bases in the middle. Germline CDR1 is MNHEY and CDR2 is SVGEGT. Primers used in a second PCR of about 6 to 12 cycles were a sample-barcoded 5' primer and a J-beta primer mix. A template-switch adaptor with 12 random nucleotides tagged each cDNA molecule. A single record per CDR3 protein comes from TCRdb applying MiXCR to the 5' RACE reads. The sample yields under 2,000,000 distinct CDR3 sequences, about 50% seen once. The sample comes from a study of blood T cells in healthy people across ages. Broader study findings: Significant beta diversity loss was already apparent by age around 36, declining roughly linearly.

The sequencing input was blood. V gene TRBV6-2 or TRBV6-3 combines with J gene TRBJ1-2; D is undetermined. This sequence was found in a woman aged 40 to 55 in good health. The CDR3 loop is CASWEGPFEYYGYTF. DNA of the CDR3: TGTGCCAGCTGGGAAGGGCCGTTCGAGTACTATGGCTACACCTTC.